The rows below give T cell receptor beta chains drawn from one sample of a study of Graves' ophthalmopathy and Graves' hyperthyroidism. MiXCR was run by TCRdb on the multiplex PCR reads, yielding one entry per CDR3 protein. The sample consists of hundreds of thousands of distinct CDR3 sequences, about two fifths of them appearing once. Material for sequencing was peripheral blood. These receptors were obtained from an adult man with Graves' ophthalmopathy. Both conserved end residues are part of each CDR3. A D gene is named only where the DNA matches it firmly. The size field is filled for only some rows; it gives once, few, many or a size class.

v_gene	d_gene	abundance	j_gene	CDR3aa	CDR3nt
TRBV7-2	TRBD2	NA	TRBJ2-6	CASSLTSGANVLTF	TGTGCCAGCAGCTTGACTAGCGGGGCCAACGTCCTGACTTTC
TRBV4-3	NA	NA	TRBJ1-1	CASSQEVASHTEAFF	TGCGCCAGCAGCCAAGAAGTGGCGTCACACACTGAAGCTTTCTTT
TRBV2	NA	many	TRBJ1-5	CASTREGHGWPQHF	TGTGCCAGCACCCGGGAAGGTCATGGATGGCCCCAGCATTTT
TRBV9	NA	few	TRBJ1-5	CASSPIRDGGPQHF	TGTGCCAGCAGCCCCATCCGGGACGGAGGGCCCCAGCATTTT
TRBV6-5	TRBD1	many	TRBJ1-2	CASRQQGTIYGYTF	TGTGCCAGCAGACAACAGGGGACCATCTATGGCTACACCTTC
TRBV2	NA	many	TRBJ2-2	CASSWIAGELFF	TGTGCCAGCAGTTGGATCGCCGGGGAGCTGTTTTTT
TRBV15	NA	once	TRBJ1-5	CATSRQPQHF	TGTGCCACCAGTCGACAGCCCCAGCATTTT
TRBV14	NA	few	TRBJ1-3	CASSPSGVAGNTIYF	TGTGCCAGCAGCCCGAGCGGGGTGGCTGGAAACACCATATATTTT
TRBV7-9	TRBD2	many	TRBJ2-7	CASSLAAGAGYEQYF	TGTGCCAGCAGCTTAGCAGCGGGAGCGGGGTACGAGCAGTACTTC
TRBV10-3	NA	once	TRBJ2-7	CASSYSGAGASEQYF	TGTGCCAGCAGTTACTCGGGGGCCGGGGCCAGCGAGCAGTACTTC
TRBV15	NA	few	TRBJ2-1	CATSNNQGVDEQFF	TGTGCCACCAGCAACAACCAGGGTGTAGATGAGCAGTTCTTC
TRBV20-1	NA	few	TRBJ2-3	CSANGLLGWDTQYF	TGCAGTGCTAACGGACTCCTAGGTTGGGATACGCAGTATTTT
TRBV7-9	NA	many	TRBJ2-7	CASSSYRAEQYF	TGTGCCAGCAGCTCCTACCGTGCCGAGCAGTACTTC
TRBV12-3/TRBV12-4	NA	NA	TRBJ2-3	CASSFVVPDTQYF	TGTGCCAGCAGTTTCGTTGTGCCAGATACGCAGTATTTT
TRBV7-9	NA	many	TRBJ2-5	CASSEGQETQYF	TGTGCCAGCAGTGAAGGGCAAGAGACCCAGTACTTC
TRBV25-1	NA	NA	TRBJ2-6	CASHEAGDPSGANVLTF	TGTGCCAGCCATGAGGCAGGGGACCCCTCTGGGGCCAACGTCCTGACTTTC
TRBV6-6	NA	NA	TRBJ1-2	CASSSPLGLNYGYTF	TGTGCCAGCAGTTCCCCTCTGGGCCTAAACTATGGCTACACCTTC
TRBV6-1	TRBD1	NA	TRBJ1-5	CASSMRAGTAYEHF	TGTGCCAGCAGCATGAGGGCCGGGACAGCCTACGAGCATTTT
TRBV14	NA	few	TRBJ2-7	CASSLYLSGARLGEQYF	TGTGCCAGCAGCCTATACCTGTCGGGGGCGCGTCTTGGAGAGCAGTACTTC
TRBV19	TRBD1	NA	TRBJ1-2	CASTPGQGAPGYTF	TGTGCCAGTACCCCGGGACAGGGGGCTCCCGGCTACACCTTC
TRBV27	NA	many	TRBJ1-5	CASSLTGNNQPQHF	TGTGCCAGCAGCTTGACGGGAAACAATCAGCCCCAGCATTTT
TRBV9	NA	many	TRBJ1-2	CASSAGPTNNYGYTF	TGTGCCAGCAGCGCCGGGCCTACAAACAACTATGGCTACACCTTC
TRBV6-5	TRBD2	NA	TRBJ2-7	CASSLASGRYEQYF	TGTGCCAGCAGTTTGGCTAGCGGGAGGTACGAGCAGTACTTC
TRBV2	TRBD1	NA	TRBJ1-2	CASTWGQGYGYTF	TGTGCCAGCACCTGGGGACAGGGATACGGCTACACCTTC
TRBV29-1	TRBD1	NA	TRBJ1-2	CSVERTGDGYTF	TGCAGCGTTGAACGGACAGGGGATGGCTACACCTTC
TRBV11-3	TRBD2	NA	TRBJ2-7	CASSLRRETYEQYF	TGTGCCAGCAGCTTAAGGCGGGAGACCTACGAGCAGTACTTC
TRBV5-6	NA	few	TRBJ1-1	CASRRGGPGTEAFF	TGTGCCAGCAGGCGAGGGGGTCCGGGGACTGAAGCTTTCTTT
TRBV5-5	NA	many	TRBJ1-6	CASSVNNSPLHF	TGTGCCAGCAGCGTAAATAATTCACCCCTCCACTTT
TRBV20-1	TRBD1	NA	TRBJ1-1	CSARDRQGAGTEAFF	TGCAGTGCTAGAGATCGACAGGGGGCCGGCACTGAAGCTTTCTTT
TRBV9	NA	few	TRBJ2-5	CASSQDYSKETQYF	TGTGCCAGCAGCCAAGATTACTCCAAAGAGACCCAGTACTTC
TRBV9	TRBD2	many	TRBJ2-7	CASSVGTSGSYEQYF	TGTGCCAGCAGCGTGGGGACTAGCGGGAGCTACGAGCAGTACTTC
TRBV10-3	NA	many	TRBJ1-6	CAISEGGHSRNSPLHF	TGTGCCATCAGTGAAGGCGGACACAGCCGAAATTCACCCCTCCACTTT
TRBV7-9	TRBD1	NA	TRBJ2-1	CASSAENRRDRALF	TGTGCCAGCAGCGCAGAAAATCGCCGGGACAGGGCTTTATTC
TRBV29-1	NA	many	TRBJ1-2	CSAETANYGYTF	TGCAGCGCCGAGACAGCTAACTATGGCTACACCTTC
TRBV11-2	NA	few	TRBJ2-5	CASSSLRGAGWTQYF	TGTGCCAGCAGCTCATTACGGGGGGCTGGGTGGACCCAGTACTTC
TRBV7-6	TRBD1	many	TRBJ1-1	CASSFSPGGDASTEAFF	TGTGCCAGCAGCTTTAGTCCAGGGGGAGATGCGAGCACTGAAGCTTTCTTT
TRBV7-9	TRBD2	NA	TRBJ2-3	CASSAPGTSFQNTQYF	TGTGCCAGCAGCGCCCCCGGGACTAGCTTTCAAAATACGCAGTATTTT
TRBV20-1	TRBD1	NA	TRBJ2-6	CSARDRTGGRGANVLTF	TGCAGTGCTAGAGATCGCACAGGGGGGAGGGGGGCCAACGTCCTGACTTTC
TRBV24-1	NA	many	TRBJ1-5	CATSQGNNQPQHF	TGTGCCACCAGTCAGGGGAACAATCAGCCCCAGCATTTT